These T cell receptor beta chains were read from a single sample in a study of T cell responses to AZD1222 COVID-19 vaccine. Data came from immunoSEQ multiplex PCR; TCRdb stores just in-frame clones and leaves some out. The table records tens of thousands of clones, more than 60% of them present only once. This material consisted of peripheral blood, taken on day 0 of AZD1222 vaccination. These receptors were taken from an adult in good health. Both conserved end residues are part of each CDR3. D genes are given only for firm matches. A row's size may be missing; if present it is once, few, many or a size class.

>TRBV7-9|TRBD1|NA|TRBJ1-6
TGTGCCAGCAGCCGTACAGGGGGCACTTCACCCCTCCACTTT
CASSRTGGTSPLHF
>TRBV3-1/TRBV3-2|NA|once|TRBJ1-6
TGTGCCAGCAGCAGGCGGCCCCTCAATTCACCCCTCCACTTT
CASSRRPLNSPLHF
>TRBV18|NA|NA|TRBJ1-3
TGTGCCAGCTCACCAGCCGAAGGGGCACACACCATATATTTT
CASSPAEGAHTIYF
>TRBV9|TRBD2|NA|TRBJ2-1
TGTGCCAGCAGCTCTCAGGGACTAGCGGAAGGTGAGCAGTTCTTC
CASSSQGLAEGEQFF
>TRBV28|NA|once|TRBJ1-2
TGTGCCAGCAGCCAGGGCGCCGGTAACTATGGCTACACCTTC
CASSQGAGNYGYTF
>TRBV24-1|TRBD1|NA|TRBJ2-1
TGTGCCACCAGTGGCGGGACAGGGGGATTTTCCTACAATGAGCAGTTCTTC
CATSGGTGGFSYNEQFF
>TRBV28|NA|NA|TRBJ2-5
TGTGCCAGCAGTCTGGTGGGGGGGCCAGAGACCCAGTACTTC
CASSLVGGPETQYF
>TRBV5-1|NA|NA|TRBJ1-1
TGCGCCAGCAGCTTGGAACAGCAATCGAACACTGAAGCTTTCTTT
CASSLEQQSNTEAFF
>TRBV2|NA|NA|TRBJ1-1
TGTGCCAGCAGGGAACAGCTCCTGAACACTGAAGCTTTCTTT
CASREQLLNTEAFF
>TRBV29-1|TRBD2|few|TRBJ2-3
TGCAGCGCCCGGACTAGCGGGAGCACAGATACGCAGTATTTT
CSARTSGSTDTQYF
>TRBV29-1|NA|NA|TRBJ2-1
TGCAGCGTCGGCCGGGTCCAGATGTTTCCCAATTATGATGAGCAGTTCTTC
CSVGRVQMFPNYDEQFF
>TRBV3-1/TRBV3-2|TRBD1|NA|TRBJ1-4
TGTGCCAGCAGCGACAGGGGTCCGGAAAAACTGTTTTTT
CASSDRGPEKLFF
>TRBV5-1|NA|few|TRBJ2-7
TGCGCCAGCAGCACCCTGCAAACAGGAGACTACGAGCAGTACTTC
CASSTLQTGDYEQYF
>TRBV9|NA|NA|TRBJ1-1
TGTGCCAGCAGCGTAGGGACCTACACTGAAGCTTTCTTT
CASSVGTYTEAFF
>TRBV19|TRBD2|NA|TRBJ2-1
TGTGCCAGTAGTCCCCGGACTAGCGGGAGGGCTTACAATGAGCAGTTCTTC
CASSPRTSGRAYNEQFF
>TRBV11-2|NA|once|TRBJ2-6
TGTGCCAGCAGCTTTCCAGGGCCTTCTGGGGCCAACGTCCTGACTTTC
CASSFPGPSGANVLTF
>TRBV7-2|TRBD1|NA|TRBJ1-3
TGTGCCAGCAGCTTAGCAGGACAGGGCGACACCATATATTTT
CASSLAGQGDTIYF
>TRBV5-1|NA|NA|TRBJ1-1
TGCGCCAGCAGCCCCGTGGCGGGGATGAACACTGAAGCTTTCTTT
CASSPVAGMNTEAFF
>TRBV7-2|NA|NA|TRBJ2-5
TGTGCCAGCAGCTTAGAGCTAGAGACCCAGTACTTC
CASSLELETQYF
>TRBV5-1|NA|NA|TRBJ1-2
TGCGCCAGCAGCTTGCAGCCGGGGGTCGACTACACCTTC
CASSLQPGVDYTF
>TRBV5-1|TRBD1|NA|TRBJ1-4
TGCGCCAGCAGCCTCGGGACAGACTATGCAACTAATGAAAAACTGTTTTTT
CASSLGTDYATNEKLFF
>TRBV15|NA|NA|TRBJ2-2
TGTGCCACCAGCAGGGGATGGAGGGAAATTCGGACGAACACCGGGGAGCTGTTTTTT
CATSRGWREIRTNTGELFF
>TRBV30|NA|once|TRBJ1-2
TGTGCCTGGAGTTTACCCTATGGCTACACCTTC
CAWSLPYGYTF
>TRBV27|NA|NA|TRBJ2-7
TGTGCCAGCAGTTGGGACGCAGGTTACTCCTACGAGCAGTACTTC
CASSWDAGYSYEQYF
>TRBV7-2|TRBD2|NA|TRBJ2-5
TGTGCCAGCACCCTCCAGCGGGGGGTACAAGAGACCCAGTACTTC
CASTLQRGVQETQYF
>TRBV30|NA|NA|TRBJ1-2
TGTGCCTGGAATTCCCTGCAGGGACATGGCTACACCTTC
CAWNSLQGHGYTF
>TRBV7-2|NA|NA|TRBJ2-5
TGTGCCAGCAGCTTCTCCCGGACCAGTGAGACCCAGTACTTC
CASSFSRTSETQYF
>TRBV6-2/TRBV6-3|NA|few|TRBJ1-2
TGTGCCAGCAGTTACTCGACCAGGGTCGTATATGGCTACACCTTC
CASSYSTRVVYGYTF
>TRBV3-1/TRBV3-2|NA|NA|TRBJ2-6
TGTGCCAGCAGCCAAGGGGCGATTTCTGGGGCCAACGTCCTGACTTTC
CASSQGAISGANVLTF
>TRBV19|NA|NA|TRBJ2-7
TGTGCCAGTAGTATGTCAGGGAACTCCTACGAGCAGTACTTC
CASSMSGNSYEQYF
>TRBV15|NA|NA|TRBJ1-6
TGTGCCACCAGCAGAGAGGCGGAGTTTTCACCCCTCCACTTT
CATSREAEFSPLHF
>TRBV6-1|NA|few|TRBJ1-2
TGTGCCAGCAGTGAGGTCGGGGGGGGTAGCTATGGCTACACCTTC
CASSEVGGGSYGYTF
>TRBV7-8|TRBD2|few|TRBJ2-1
TGTGCCAGCAGCTATGGTAGCGGGGGGGCGATATACAATGAGCAGTTCTTC
CASSYGSGGAIYNEQFF
>TRBV30|NA|NA|TRBJ2-1
TGTGCCTGGAGTAGTCGGGTCGAGCAGTTCTTC
CAWSSRVEQFF
>TRBV7-3|NA|NA|TRBJ1-5
TGTGCCAGCGGGGAAGGGCCCAATCAGCCCCAGCATTTT
CASGEGPNQPQHF
>TRBV29-1|TRBD1|NA|TRBJ2-3
TGCAGCGGGCAGGGGGCAACAGATACGCAGTATTTT
CSGQGATDTQYF
>TRBV5-1|TRBD2|NA|TRBJ2-7
TGCGCCAGCAGCCGCGGACTAGCGGGAGGGAGCTCCTACGAGCAGTACTTC
CASSRGLAGGSSYEQYF
>TRBV5-5|TRBD2|NA|TRBJ2-1
TGTGCCAGCAGCTTCCGACTAGCGGGGGGGTACAATGAGCAGTTCTTC
CASSFRLAGGYNEQFF
>TRBV11-2|NA|NA|TRBJ2-3
TGTGCCAGCAGCCGCCGGGACATCTCTAGCACAGATACGCAGTATTTT
CASSRRDISSTDTQYF
>TRBV28|TRBD1|NA|TRBJ2-3
TGTGCCAGCAGTTCTACCCGGGACAGGGGCACAGATACGCAGTATTTT
CASSSTRDRGTDTQYF
>TRBV6-5|TRBD1|once|TRBJ1-1
TGTGCCAGCAGTCGCCGGGACAGGGTCACTGAAGCTTTCTTT
CASSRRDRVTEAFF
>TRBV5-6|NA|NA|TRBJ2-3
TGTGCCAGCAGCTCGACGGAGTATACGCAGTATTTT
CASSSTEYTQYF
>TRBV2|NA|NA|TRBJ1-1
TGTGCCAGCAGTGAAATTGGGAACACTGAAGCTTTCTTT
CASSEIGNTEAFF
>TRBV28|NA|once|TRBJ2-1
TGTGCCAGCAGTTTGGGGCTTCGCAATGAGCAGTTCTTC
CASSLGLRNEQFF
>TRBV4-1|TRBD2|NA|TRBJ2-3
TGCGCCAGCAGCCAGGCCCCTAGCGGGGGGGCCGGAGATACGCAGTATTTT
CASSQAPSGGAGDTQYF
>TRBV9|NA|NA|TRBJ1-2
TGTGCCAGCAGCAACATAGAGACCGGGCATGGCTACACCTTC
CASSNIETGHGYTF
>TRBV4-1|TRBD1|NA|TRBJ2-1
TGCGCCAGCAGCCACCACAGGGGTGATGAGCAGTTCTTC
CASSHHRGDEQFF
>TRBV6-5|NA|once|TRBJ1-2
TGTGCCAGCAGAACGGACGTCAGCTATGGCTACACCTTC
CASRTDVSYGYTF
>TRBV6-6|NA|NA|TRBJ2-4
TGTGCCAGCAATGGGGGAGACATTCAGTACTTC
CASNGGDIQYF
>TRBV7-3|TRBD2|NA|TRBJ2-3
TGTGCCAGCAGCCGAAGACTAGCGGGAGGGCGCACAGATACGCAGTATTTT
CASSRRLAGGRTDTQYF
>TRBV4-1|NA|NA|TRBJ1-5
TGCGCCAGCAGCCAAGATTCCGGGCATCGCAATCAGCCCCAGCATTTT
CASSQDSGHRNQPQHF
>TRBV5-1|TRBD1|NA|TRBJ1-6
TGCGCCAGCAGATTTACGGGACAGGGGGTCGGTTCACCCCTCCACTTT
CASRFTGQGVGSPLHF
>TRBV19|TRBD2|NA|TRBJ2-3
TGTGCCAGTAGTCTCGGACTAGCGGGGAGCACAGATACGCAGTATTTT
CASSLGLAGSTDTQYF
>TRBV28|TRBD1|NA|TRBJ1-5
TGTGCCAGCAGTCCTCAACCGGGACAGGGCCCTCATCTGAGCCATCAGCCCCAGCATTTT
CASSPQPGQGPHLSHQPQHF
>TRBV14|NA|NA|TRBJ1-3
TGTGCCAGCAGCCAAGCTGGAAACACCATATATTTT
CASSQAGNTIYF